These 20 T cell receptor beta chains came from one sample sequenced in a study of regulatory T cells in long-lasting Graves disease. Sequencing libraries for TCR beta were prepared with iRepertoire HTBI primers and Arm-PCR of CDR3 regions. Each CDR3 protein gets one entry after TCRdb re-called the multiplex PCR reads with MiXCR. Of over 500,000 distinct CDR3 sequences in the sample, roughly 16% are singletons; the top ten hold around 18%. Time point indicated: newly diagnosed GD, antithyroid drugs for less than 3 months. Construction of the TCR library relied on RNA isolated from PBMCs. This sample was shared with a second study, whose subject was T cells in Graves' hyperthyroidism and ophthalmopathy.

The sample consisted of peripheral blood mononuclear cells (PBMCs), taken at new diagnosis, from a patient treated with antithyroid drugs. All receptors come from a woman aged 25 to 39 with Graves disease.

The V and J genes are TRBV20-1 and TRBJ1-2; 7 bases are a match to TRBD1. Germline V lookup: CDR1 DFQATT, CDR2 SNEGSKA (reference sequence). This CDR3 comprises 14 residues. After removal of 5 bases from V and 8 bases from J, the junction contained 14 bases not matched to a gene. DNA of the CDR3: TGCAGTGCTGATAACGACAGGGAAAGGAGGGGCTACACCTTC. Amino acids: CSADNDRERRGYTF.

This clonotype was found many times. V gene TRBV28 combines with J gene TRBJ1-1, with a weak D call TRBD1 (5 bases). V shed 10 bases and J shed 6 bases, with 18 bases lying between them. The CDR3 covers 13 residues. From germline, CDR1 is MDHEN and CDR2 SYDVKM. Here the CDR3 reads CATGVRGYAEAFF. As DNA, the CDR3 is TGTGCCACCGGCGTTCGGGGGTACGCTGAAGCTTTCTTT.

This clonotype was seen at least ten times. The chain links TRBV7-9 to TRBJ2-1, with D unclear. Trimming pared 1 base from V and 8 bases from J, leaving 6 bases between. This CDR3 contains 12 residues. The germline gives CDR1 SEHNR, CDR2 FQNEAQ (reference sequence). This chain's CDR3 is CASSLGIYEQFF. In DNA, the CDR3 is TGTGCCAGCAGCTTAGGAATTTATGAGCAGTTCTTC.

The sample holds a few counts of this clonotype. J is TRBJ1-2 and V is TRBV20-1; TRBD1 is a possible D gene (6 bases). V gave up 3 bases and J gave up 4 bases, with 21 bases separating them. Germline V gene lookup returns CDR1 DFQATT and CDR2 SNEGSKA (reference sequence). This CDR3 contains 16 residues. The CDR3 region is CSASTLEGGNVYGYTF. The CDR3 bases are TGCAGTGCTAGTACCCTTGAGGGGGGCAACGTCTATGGCTACACCTTC.

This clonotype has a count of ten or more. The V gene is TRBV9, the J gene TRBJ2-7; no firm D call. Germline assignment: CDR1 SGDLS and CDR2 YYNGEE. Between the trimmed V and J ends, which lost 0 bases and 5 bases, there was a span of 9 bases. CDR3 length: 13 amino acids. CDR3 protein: CASSVEAQNEQYF. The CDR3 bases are TGTGCCAGCAGCGTAGAAGCCCAGAACGAGCAGTACTTC.

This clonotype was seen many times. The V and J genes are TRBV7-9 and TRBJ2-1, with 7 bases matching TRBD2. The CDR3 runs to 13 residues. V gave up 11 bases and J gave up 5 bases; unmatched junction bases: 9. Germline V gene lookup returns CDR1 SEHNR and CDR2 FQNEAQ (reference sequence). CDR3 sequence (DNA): TGTGCCCCCAGCCGGCTAGCGGACAATGAGCAGTTCTTC. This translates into CAPSRLADNEQFF. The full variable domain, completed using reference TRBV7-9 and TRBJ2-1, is DTGVSQNPRHKITKRGQNVTFRCDPISEHNRLYWYRQTLGQGPEFLTYFQNEAQLEKSRLLSDRFSAERPKGSFSTLEIQRTEQGDSAMYLCAPSRLADNEQFFGPGTRLTVL.

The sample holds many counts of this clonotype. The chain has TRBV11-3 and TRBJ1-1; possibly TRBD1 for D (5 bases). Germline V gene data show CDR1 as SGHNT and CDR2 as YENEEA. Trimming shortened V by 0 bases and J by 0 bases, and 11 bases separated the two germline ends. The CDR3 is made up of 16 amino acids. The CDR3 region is CASSLDQTAMNTEAFF. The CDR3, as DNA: TGTGCCAGCAGCTTAGATCAGACAGCAATGAACACTGAAGCTTTCTTT.

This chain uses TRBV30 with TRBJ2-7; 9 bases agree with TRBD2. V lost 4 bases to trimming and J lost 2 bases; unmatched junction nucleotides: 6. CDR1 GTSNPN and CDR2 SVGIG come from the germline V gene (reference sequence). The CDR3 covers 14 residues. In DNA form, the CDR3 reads TGTGCCTGGACTAGCGGGAATCCTCCCTACGAGCAGTACTTC. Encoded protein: CAWTSGNPPYEQYF.

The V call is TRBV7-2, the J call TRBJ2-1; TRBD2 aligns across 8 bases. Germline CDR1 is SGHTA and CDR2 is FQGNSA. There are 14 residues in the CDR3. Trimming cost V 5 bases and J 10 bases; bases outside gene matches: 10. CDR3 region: CASSAREGRGEQFF. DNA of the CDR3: TGTGCCAGCAGCGCCCGGGAGGGCCGGGGAGAGCAGTTCTTC.

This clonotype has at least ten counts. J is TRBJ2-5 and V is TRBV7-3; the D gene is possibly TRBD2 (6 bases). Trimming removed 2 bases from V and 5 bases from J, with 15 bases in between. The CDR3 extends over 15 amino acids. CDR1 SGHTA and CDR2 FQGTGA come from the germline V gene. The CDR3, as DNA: TGTGCCAGCAGCTTATATCCCGGGAGAGGCGAGACCCAGTACTTC. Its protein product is CASSLYPGRGETQYF.

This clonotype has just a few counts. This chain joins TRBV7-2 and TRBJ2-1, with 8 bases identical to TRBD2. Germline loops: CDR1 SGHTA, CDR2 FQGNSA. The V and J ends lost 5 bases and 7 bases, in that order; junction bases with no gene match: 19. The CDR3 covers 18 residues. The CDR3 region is CASSPRLGSGRRGNEQFF. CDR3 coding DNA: TGTGCCAGCAGCCCCCGTTTGGGAAGCGGGAGAAGGGGAAATGAGCAGTTCTTC.

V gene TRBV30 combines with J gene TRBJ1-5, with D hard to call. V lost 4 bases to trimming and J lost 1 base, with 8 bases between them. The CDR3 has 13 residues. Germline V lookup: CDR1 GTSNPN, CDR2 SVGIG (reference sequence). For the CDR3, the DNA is TGTGCCTGGACGGGCGGGAGCAATCAGCCCCAGCATTTT. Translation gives CAWTGGSNQPQHF.

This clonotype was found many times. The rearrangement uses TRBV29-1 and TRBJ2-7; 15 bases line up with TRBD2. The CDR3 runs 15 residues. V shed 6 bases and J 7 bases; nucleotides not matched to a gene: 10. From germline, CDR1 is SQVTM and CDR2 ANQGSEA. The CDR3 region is CSVGLAGGPRGEQYF. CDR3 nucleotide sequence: TGCAGCGTCGGACTAGCGGGAGGGCCGAGGGGGGAGCAGTACTTC.

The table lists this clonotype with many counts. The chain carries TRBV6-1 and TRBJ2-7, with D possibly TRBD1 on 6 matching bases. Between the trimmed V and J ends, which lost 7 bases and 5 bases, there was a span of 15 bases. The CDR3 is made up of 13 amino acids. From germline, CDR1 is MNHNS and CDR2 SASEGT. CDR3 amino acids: CASNPWGRDEQYF. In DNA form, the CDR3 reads TGTGCCAGCAACCCCTGGGGGCGGGACGAGCAGTACTTC.

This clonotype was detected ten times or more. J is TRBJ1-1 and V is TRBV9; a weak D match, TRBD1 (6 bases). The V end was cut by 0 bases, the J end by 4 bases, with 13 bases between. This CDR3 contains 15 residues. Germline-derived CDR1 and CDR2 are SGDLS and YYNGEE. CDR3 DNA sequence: TGTGCCAGCAGCGTAGCCCCAGGGGAGGGCACTGAAGCTTTCTTT. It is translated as CASSVAPGEGTEAFF. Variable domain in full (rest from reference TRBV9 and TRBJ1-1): DSGVTQTPKHLITATGQRVTLRCSPRSGDLSVYWYQQSLDQGLQFLIQYYNGEERAKGNILERFSAQQFPDLHSELNLSSLELGDSALYFCASSVAPGEGTEAFFGQGTRLTVV.

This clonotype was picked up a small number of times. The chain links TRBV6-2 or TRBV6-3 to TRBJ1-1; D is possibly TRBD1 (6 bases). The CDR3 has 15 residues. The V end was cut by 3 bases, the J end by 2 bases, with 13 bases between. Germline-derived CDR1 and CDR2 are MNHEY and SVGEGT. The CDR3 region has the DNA TGTGCCAGCAGTTATGAGGGGGGGTCCAACACTGAAGCTTTCTTT. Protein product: CASSYEGGSNTEAFF.

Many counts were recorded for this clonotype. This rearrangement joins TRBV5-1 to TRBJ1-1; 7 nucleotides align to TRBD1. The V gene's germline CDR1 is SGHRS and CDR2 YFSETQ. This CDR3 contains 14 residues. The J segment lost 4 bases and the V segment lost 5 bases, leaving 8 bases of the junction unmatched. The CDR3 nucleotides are TGCGCCAGCAGGCTAGGGGGCATTGGCACTGAAGCTTTCTTT. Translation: CASRLGGIGTEAFF.

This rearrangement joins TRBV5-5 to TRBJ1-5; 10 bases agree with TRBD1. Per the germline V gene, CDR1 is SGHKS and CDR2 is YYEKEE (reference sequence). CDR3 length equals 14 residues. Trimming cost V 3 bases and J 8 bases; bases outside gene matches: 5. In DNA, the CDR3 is TGTGCCAGCAGCTCGGGACAGGGGCTTGAGCCCCAGCATTTT. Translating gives CASSSGQGLEPQHF.

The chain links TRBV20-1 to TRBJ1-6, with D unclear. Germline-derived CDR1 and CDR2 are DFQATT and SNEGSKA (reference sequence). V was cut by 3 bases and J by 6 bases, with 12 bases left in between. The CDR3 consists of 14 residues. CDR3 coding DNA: TGCAGTGCTAGTTCCGCAGGAGTTAATTCACCCCTCCACTTT. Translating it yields CSASSAGVNSPLHF.

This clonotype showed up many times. The CDR3: CSAPASGRANEQFF. The CDR3 nucleotides read TGCAGTGCCCCAGCTAGCGGGAGGGCCAATGAGCAGTTCTTC. The chain combines TRBV20-1 with TRBJ2-1, with 12 bases fitting TRBD2. In germline, CDR1 is DFQATT, CDR2 SNEGSKA (reference sequence). There are 14 residues in the CDR3. The V and J ends lost 6 bases and 6 bases, in that order; junction bases with no gene match: 6.